This T cell receptor beta chain derives from a study of blood T cell repertoires in COVID-19. This CDR3 is 11 amino acids long. V was clipped by 3 bases and J by 8 bases, with 7 bases between them. Germline loops: CDR1 MDHEN, CDR2 SYDVKM. Assay used: immunoSEQ multiplex PCR; TCRdb lists only in-frame clones, some missing. The sample lists more than 150,000 clones; roughly 85% were seen once. The chain couples TRBV28 to TRBJ1-2; D might be TRBD1 (5 bases). Sequenced sample: peripheral blood. The sequence came from a woman between 25 and 40 years old with acute or convalescent COVID-19. Here the CDR3 reads CASSLGGGYTF. The CDR3 nucleotides read TGTGCCAGCAGTTTGGGGGGAGGCTACACCTTC.